One sample yielded the 2 T cell receptor beta chains listed below, sequenced in a study of blood T cell repertoires in COVID-19. Sequenced by immunoSEQ multiplex PCR; TCRdb stores in-frame clones only, minus some. The table records over 350,000 clones, around nine tenths of them present only once. Sequencing input: PBMCs or T cells enriched from blood (not recorded which). The receptors were sampled from a woman aged 18-30 years with acute COVID-19.

The CDR3 reads CASSIRRGGAGANVLTF. In nucleotides, the CDR3 is TGTGCCAGTAGTATTCGACGGGGTGGAGCGGGGGCCAACGTCCTGACTTTC. The genes are TRBV19 and TRBJ2-6, with a possible D match to TRBD2 (5 bases). Trimming pared 3 bases from V and 4 bases from J, leaving 16 bases between. CDR1 is LNHDA, CDR2 SQIVND, per germline (reference sequence). The CDR3 spans 17 residues.

In its sample, this clone was seen a few times. The CDR3 sequence is CASSAGQANSNQPQHF. DNA for the CDR3: TGTGCCAGCAGCGCGGGACAGGCAAATAGCAATCAGCCCCAGCATTTT. The chain is built from TRBV25-1 and TRBJ1-5; 8 positions match TRBD1. The CDR3 contains 16 residues. Germline V gene lookup returns CDR1 MGHDK and CDR2 SYGVNS. V lost 6 bases, J lost 0 bases, and 7 bases stayed unmatched.